Following are 26 T cell receptor beta chains from one sample sequenced in a study of T cells in Graves' hyperthyroidism and ophthalmopathy. RNA transcripts yielded amplified TCR beta CDR3 regions. Primed by the HTBI set, a first-round RT-PCR was run on the TCR CDR3. TCRdb re-derived calls from the multiplex PCR reads in MiXCR, one entry per CDR3 protein. The repertoire consists of about 840,000 distinct CDR3 sequences, with 38% occurring once and the leading ten covering roughly 8.3%. Sequencing was done on a sample of blood. The receptors shown here come from a man aged 18-30 years with Graves' hyperthyroidism.

The V gene is TRBV2, the J gene TRBJ2-7; D remains ambiguous. From germline, CDR1 is SNHLY and CDR2 FYNNEI. V was shortened by 7 bases and J by 2 bases, with 9 bases between the two germline ends. CDR3 size: 12 residues. The CDR3 here is CASKGYPYEQYF. Written as DNA, the CDR3 is TGTGCCAGCAAGGGATACCCCTACGAGCAGTACTTC.

The V and J genes are TRBV7-8 and TRBJ1-2; 9 bases are shared with TRBD1. CDR1 is SGHVS and CDR2 is FQNEAQ in the germline V gene. The ends lost 5 bases at V and 8 bases at J; junction bases unmatched: 15. CDR3 size: 16 residues. CDR3 DNA: TGTGCCAGCAGCCTCGCCGCCGGACAGGGGATGAAGGGCTACACCTTC. Its protein product is CASSLAAGQGMKGYTF.

This clonotype was picked up one time. The chain links TRBV7-2 to TRBJ1-1, with TRBD1 matching over 7 bases. The ends lost 6 bases at V and 1 base at J; junction bases unmatched: 14. Germline lookup yields CDR1 SGHTA and CDR2 FQGNSA. The CDR3 spans 17 residues. The CDR3 spells CASRLTGAGHTNTEAFF. CDR3 in DNA: TGTGCCAGCAGGCTAACAGGGGCGGGACATACGAACACTGAAGCTTTCTTT.

Points on this clonotype: The junction does not match germline at one end; this may be a read error. This chain joins TRBV4-1 and TRBJ2-7, with TRBD2 as a possible D gene (7 bases). The CDR3 loop spans 17 amino acids. Germline lookup yields CDR1 MGHRA and CDR2 YSYEKL. In DNA, the CDR3 is TGTGCCAGCAGCCAAGGTCCCTTTTGGGGGGGCGCCTACGAGCAGTACTTC. Its translation: CASSQGPFWGGAYEQYF.

There are many counts of this clonotype. The chain recombines TRBV15 with TRBJ1-5; 7 bases map to TRBD1. CDR1 is LNHNV and CDR2 is YYDKDF in the germline V gene (reference sequence). This CDR3 has 16 residues. The J segment lost 5 bases and the V segment lost 1 base, leaving 8 bases of the junction unmatched. In DNA, the CDR3 is TGTGCCACCAGCAGAGGGAGGGGAGGGGGCGATCAGCCCCAGCATTTT. Residues: CATSRGRGGGDQPQHF.

In regard to this clonotype: In this CDR3 the conserved last residue, phenylalanine or tryptophan, is missing, so a read error is likely. The gene calls are TRBV4-1 and TRBJ2-5; 12 bases map to TRBD1. This CDR3 is 16 amino acids long. Germline V lookup: CDR1 MGHRA, CDR2 YSYEKL. V lost 3 bases, J lost 0 bases, and 2 bases stayed unmatched. Here the CDR3 reads CASSHRDRGHQETQYL. For the CDR3, the DNA is TGCGCCAGCAGCCACCGGGACAGGGGGCACCAAGAGACCCAGTACTTA.

This clonotype was counted between two and nine times. The CDR3: CASSREQGRDTEAFF. The CDR3 nucleotides are TGTGCCAGCTCTCGTGAACAGGGAAGGGACACTGAAGCTTTCTTT. The chain links TRBV18 to TRBJ1-1; D perhaps matches TRBD1 (6 bases). With 6 bases removed from V and 3 bases from J, the gap between germline ends came to 17 bases. Germline V gives CDR1 KGHSH, CDR2 LQKENI. The CDR3 consists of 15 residues. The entire variable domain, with the rest obtained from reference TRBV18 and TRBJ1-1, is as follows: NAGVMQNPRHLVRRRGQEARLRCSPMKGHSHVYWYRQLPEEGLKFMVYLQKENIIDESGMPKERFSAEFPKEGPSILRIQQVVRGDSAAYFCASSREQGRDTEAFFGQGTRLTVV.

This clonotype has just a few counts. The rearrangement joins TRBV6-1 to TRBJ1-3; D possibly corresponds to TRBD1 (6 bases). Per germline, CDR1 MNHNS and CDR2 SASEGT. This CDR3 has 14 residues. V was pared by 7 bases and J by 1 base, with 11 bases between. The CDR3 nucleotides read TGTGCCAGCACGAAAGGACAGTCTGGAAACACCATATATTTT. Its protein product is CASTKGQSGNTIYF.

The table lists this clonotype with a few counts. The chain has TRBV7-2 and TRBJ2-7, with D perhaps matching TRBD1 (5 bases). V lost 2 bases and J 3 bases, leaving 14 bases between the germline ends. This CDR3 spans 15 amino acids. CDR1 is SGHTA and CDR2 is FQGNSA in the germline V gene. The CDR3 nucleotides are TGTGCCAGCAGCTTAACCCCAGGGTCGCTCTACGAGCAGTACTTC. Protein product: CASSLTPGSLYEQYF.

Many counts were recorded for this clonotype. The V and J genes are TRBV25-1 and TRBJ1-3, with 7 positions matching TRBD1. The CDR3 runs 15 residues. After removal of 3 bases from V and 4 bases from J, the junction contained 6 bases not matched to a gene. The germline CDR1 and CDR2 sequences are MGHDK and SYGVNS. CDR3 DNA: TGTGCCAGCAGTGATGACAGGGCCTCAGGAAACACCATATATTTT. Translating it yields CASSDDRASGNTIYF. Looking up the rest from reference TRBV25-1 and TRBJ1-3 gives the full variable domain: EADIYQTPRYLVIGTGKKITLECSQTMGHDKMYWYQQDPGMELHLIHYSYGVNSTEKGDLSSESTVSRIRTEHFPLTLESARPSHTSQYLCASSDDRASGNTIYFGEGSWLTVV.

V gene TRBV10-3 combines with J gene TRBJ2-5, with 11 bases aligning to TRBD2. V trimming: 10 bases; J trimming: 4 bases; junction bases outside the gene matches: 14. Germline assignment: CDR1 ENHRY and CDR2 SYGVKD. CDR3 length: 16 amino acids. DNA for the CDR3: TGTGCCAGCAGGAGAGGAACTACTAGCGGGGGAGAGACCCAGTACTTC. Protein sequence: CASRRGTTSGGETQYF.

This clonotype was observed a handful of times. The rearrangement uses TRBV6-4 and TRBJ2-1; maybe TRBD1 (6 bases). Trimming shortened V by 2 bases and J by 4 bases, and 12 bases separated the two germline ends. Per the germline V gene, CDR1 is MRHNA and CDR2 is SNTAGT. The CDR3 sequence is 15 residues long. The CDR3 DNA follows: TGTGCCAGCAGTGACCCCCGGACAGATTACAATGAGCAGTTCTTC. It is translated as CASSDPRTDYNEQFF.

This clonotype was found once. An end of the junction differs from the germline gene, which may be a read error. The chain has TRBV5-1 and TRBJ1-2; the match to TRBD1 covers 12 bases. Germline V gene data show CDR1 as SGHRS and CDR2 as YFSETQ. This CDR3 has 14 amino acids. CDR3 sequence: CASSLGTGGDGHTF. For the CDR3, the DNA is TGTGCCAGCAGCTTGGGGACAGGGGGCGATGGCCACACCTTC.

This clonotype was observed at least ten times. J is TRBJ1-6 and V is TRBV19; D is unresolved. Germline V gives CDR1 LNHDA, CDR2 SQIVND (reference sequence). V was shortened by 4 bases and J by 7 bases, with 14 bases between the two germline ends. The CDR3 spans 15 residues. The CDR3 sequence: CASSTGVPGNSPLHF. Here the CDR3 DNA reads TGTGCCAGTAGTACCGGGGTGCCCGGAAATTCACCCCTCCACTTT.

Many counts were recorded for this clonotype. The chain uses TRBV7-8 and TRBJ2-7; D gene ambiguous. V was trimmed by 0 bases and J by 0 bases, leaving 9 bases between them. Germline V gene data show CDR1 as SGHVS and CDR2 as FQNEAQ. The CDR3 length is 15 residues. CDR3 region: CASSLAYGSSYEQYF. Written as DNA, the CDR3 is TGTGCCAGCAGCTTAGCGTACGGTAGCTCCTACGAGCAGTACTTC.

This clonotype was observed at least ten times. The rearrangement joins TRBV6-5 to TRBJ2-7; no clear D. This CDR3 is 13 amino acids long. Trimming took 6 bases from V and 4 from J, leaving 13 bases between them. CDR1 and CDR2 (germline): MNHEY, SVGAGI. The CDR3 DNA reads TGTGCCAGCAGCCCCCACGGAGCGTACGAGCAGTACTTC. Protein sequence: CASSPHGAYEQYF.

This clonotype has only a few counts. The chain employs TRBV5-1 and TRBJ1-1, with TRBD1 matching over 9 bases. The CDR3 extends over 16 amino acids. V trimming: 1 base; J trimming: 1 base; junction bases outside the gene matches: 5. Looked up from germline, CDR1 is SGHRS and CDR2 is YFSETQ. In DNA, the CDR3 is TGCGCCAGCAGCTTGTCAACAGGGGGCGAGAACACTGAAGCTTTCTTT. As protein: CASSLSTGGENTEAFF.

This clonotype has a single count. The chain is built from TRBV7-2 and TRBJ1-3; 7 bases are a match to TRBD1. Germline V lookup: CDR1 SGHTA, CDR2 FQGNSA. This CDR3 has 18 amino acids. J was trimmed by 0 bases and V by 5 bases; bases with no gene match: 13. CDR3 protein: CASSLHPGQAPSGNTIYF. The CDR3 nucleotides read TGTGCCAGCAGCCTCCACCCCGGACAGGCCCCCTCTGGAAACACCATATATTTT. Supplemented by reference TRBV7-2 and TRBJ1-3, the full variable domain reads GAGVSQSPSNKVTEKGKDVELRCDPISGHTALYWYRQSLGQGLEFLIYFQGNSAPDKSGLPSDRFSAERTGGSVSTLTIQRTQQEDSAVYLCASSLHPGQAPSGNTIYFGEGSWLTVV.

The chain is built from TRBV6-5 and TRBJ1-1; no clear D gene. The CDR3 sequence is 13 residues long. Germline V gives CDR1 MNHEY, CDR2 SVGAGI. The V and J ends lost 0 bases and 8 bases respectively, with 10 bases between them. The CDR3: CASSYSEGGEAFF. CDR3 nucleotides: TGTGCCAGCAGTTACTCGGAAGGAGGGGAAGCTTTCTTT.

The chain carries TRBV11-2 and TRBJ2-7; no firm D call. CDR1 is SGHAT, CDR2 FQNNGV, per germline. V shed 5 bases and J shed 11 bases, with 19 bases lying between them. This CDR3 has 13 residues. The CDR3: CASSPPPPSVKYF. CDR3 DNA sequence: TGTGCCAGCAGCCCACCGCCCCCCTCGGTGAAGTACTTC.

This clonotype showed up just a few times. The chain combines TRBV12-3 or TRBV12-4 with TRBJ2-7; 9 bases fit TRBD1. This CDR3 comprises 14 residues. The V gene end was trimmed by 5 bases and the J gene end by 6 bases; junction bases not matched to a gene: 8. Written as DNA, the CDR3 is TGTGCCAGCAGTCCTGGGACAGGGAAGGGCGAGCAGTACTTC. The encoded protein is CASSPGTGKGEQYF.

The V gene is TRBV5-1, the J gene TRBJ2-5, with unresolved D. V lost 4 bases, J lost 4 bases, and 14 bases lay in between. Germline CDR1 reads SGHRS; CDR2 reads YFSETQ. The CDR3 consists of 14 residues. Here the CDR3 DNA reads TGCGCCAGCAGCCCCCGGGCGGTGGGAGAGACCCAGTACTTC. It yields the protein CASSPRAVGETQYF.

At least ten counts were recorded for this clonotype. The J gene is TRBJ1-2, the V gene TRBV6-5; TRBD1 is a possible D gene (5 bases). Between the trimmed V and J ends, which lost 5 bases and 4 bases, there was a span of 11 bases. Germline loops: CDR1 MNHEY, CDR2 SVGAGI. The CDR3 has 13 amino acids. In DNA form, the CDR3 reads TGTGCCAGCAGTCCCCCGGGGGGCTATGGCTACACCTTC. Residues: CASSPPGGYGYTF.

This clonotype was observed at least ten times. The chain carries TRBV24-1 and TRBJ2-6; tentative D call: TRBD1 (6 bases). The CDR3 is 16 residues long. V lost 4 bases to trimming and J lost 0 bases, with 9 bases between them. Germline V gene data show CDR1 as KGHDR and CDR2 as SFDVKD. The CDR3 DNA sequence: TGTGCCACCAGTGAGGGGGACAACTCTGGGGCCAACGTCCTGACTTTC. It translates to CATSEGDNSGANVLTF.

Note on this clonotype: Being one base from a much bigger clone, this may be a read error. This rearrangement joins TRBV29-1 to TRBJ2-2; D gene uncertain. Germline-derived CDR1 and CDR2 are SQVTM and ANQGSEA. With 1 base removed from V and 7 bases from J, the gap between germline ends came to 1 base. This CDR3 is 10 amino acids long. CDR3 nucleotides: TGCAGCGTTGAAGTCGGGGAGCTGTTTTTT. As protein: CSVEVGELFF.

Note on this clonotype: This may be a read error: a much more frequent sequence differs by one nucleotide. The chain combines TRBV20-1 with TRBJ2-5; tentative D call: TRBD2 (5 bases). From germline, CDR1 is DFQATT and CDR2 SNEGSKA (reference sequence). The CDR3 spans 12 residues. V gave up 1 base and J gave up 3 bases, with 6 bases separating them. CDR3: CSARAEEETQYF. CDR3 sequence (DNA): TGCAGTGCTAGAGCGGAGGAAGAGACCCAGTACTTC.